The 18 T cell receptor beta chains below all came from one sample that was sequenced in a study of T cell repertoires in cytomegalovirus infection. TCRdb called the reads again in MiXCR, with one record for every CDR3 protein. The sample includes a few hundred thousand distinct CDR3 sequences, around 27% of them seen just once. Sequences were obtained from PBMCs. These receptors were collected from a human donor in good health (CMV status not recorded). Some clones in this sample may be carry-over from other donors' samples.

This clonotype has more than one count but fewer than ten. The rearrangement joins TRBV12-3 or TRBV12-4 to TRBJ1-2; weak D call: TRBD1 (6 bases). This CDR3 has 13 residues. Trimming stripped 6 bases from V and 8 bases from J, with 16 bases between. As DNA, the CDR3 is TGTGCCAGCAGCCGGTCCTATGACAGGGGCTACACCTTC. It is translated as CASSRSYDRGYTF.

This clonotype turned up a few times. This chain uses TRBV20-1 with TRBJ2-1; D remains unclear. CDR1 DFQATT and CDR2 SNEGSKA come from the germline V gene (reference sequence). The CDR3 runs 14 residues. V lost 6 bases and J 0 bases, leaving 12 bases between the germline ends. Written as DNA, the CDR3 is TGCAGTGCCCGAGAAGGCCGCTCCTACAATGAGCAGTTCTTC. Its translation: CSAREGRSYNEQFF.

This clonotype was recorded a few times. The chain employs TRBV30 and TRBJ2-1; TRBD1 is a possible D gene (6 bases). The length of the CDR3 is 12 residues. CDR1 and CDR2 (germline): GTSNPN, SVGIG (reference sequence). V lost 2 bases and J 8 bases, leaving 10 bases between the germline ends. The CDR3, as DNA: TGTGCCTGGAGTATAAAGGGGGATGAGCAGTTCTTC. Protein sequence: CAWSIKGDEQFF.

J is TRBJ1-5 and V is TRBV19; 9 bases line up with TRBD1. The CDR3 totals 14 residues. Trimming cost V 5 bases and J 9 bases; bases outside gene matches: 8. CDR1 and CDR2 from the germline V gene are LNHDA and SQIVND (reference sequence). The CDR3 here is CASSRWTGEPPQHF. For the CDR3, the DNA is TGTGCCAGTAGTCGGTGGACAGGGGAACCGCCCCAGCATTTT. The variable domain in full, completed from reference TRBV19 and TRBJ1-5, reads DGGITQSPKYLFRKEGQNVTLSCEQNLNHDAMYWYRQDPGQGLRLIYYSQIVNDFQKGDIAEGYSVSREKKESFPLTVTSAQKNPTAFYLCASSRWTGEPPQHFGDGTRLSIL.

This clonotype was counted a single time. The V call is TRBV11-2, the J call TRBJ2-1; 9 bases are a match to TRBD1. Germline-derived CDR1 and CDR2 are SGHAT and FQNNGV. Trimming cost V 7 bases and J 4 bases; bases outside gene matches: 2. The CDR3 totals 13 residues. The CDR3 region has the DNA TGTGCCAGCACAGACAGGGGGTACAATGAGCAGTTCTTC. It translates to CASTDRGYNEQFF.

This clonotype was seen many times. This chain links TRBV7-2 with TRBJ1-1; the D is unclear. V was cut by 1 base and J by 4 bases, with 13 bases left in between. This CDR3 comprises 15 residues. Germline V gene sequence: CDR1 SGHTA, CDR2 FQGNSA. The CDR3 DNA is TGTGCCAGCAGCTTAGTACTCGTTTATGGCACTGAAGCTTTCTTT. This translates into CASSLVLVYGTEAFF.

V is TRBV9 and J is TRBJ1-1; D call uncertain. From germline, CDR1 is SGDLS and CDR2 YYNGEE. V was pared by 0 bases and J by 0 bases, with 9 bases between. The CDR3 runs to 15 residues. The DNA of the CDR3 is TGTGCCAGCAGCGTAGCGACGACACTGAACACTGAAGCTTTCTTT. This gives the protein CASSVATTLNTEAFF.

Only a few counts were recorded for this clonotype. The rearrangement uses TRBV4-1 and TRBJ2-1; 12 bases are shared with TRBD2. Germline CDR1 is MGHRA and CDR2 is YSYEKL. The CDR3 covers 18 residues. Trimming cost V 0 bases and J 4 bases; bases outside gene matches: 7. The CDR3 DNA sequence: TGCGCCAGCAGCCAAGATAGTGTACTAGCGGGAGGATACAATGAGCAGTTCTTC. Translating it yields CASSQDSVLAGGYNEQFF.

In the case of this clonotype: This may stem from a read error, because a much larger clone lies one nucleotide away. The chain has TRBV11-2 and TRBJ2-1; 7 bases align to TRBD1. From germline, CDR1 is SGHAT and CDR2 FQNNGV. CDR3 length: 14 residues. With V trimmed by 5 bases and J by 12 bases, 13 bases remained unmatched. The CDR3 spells CASSRDSNYHVQFF. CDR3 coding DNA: TGTGCCAGCAGCAGGGACAGCAATTACCATGTGCAGTTCTTC.

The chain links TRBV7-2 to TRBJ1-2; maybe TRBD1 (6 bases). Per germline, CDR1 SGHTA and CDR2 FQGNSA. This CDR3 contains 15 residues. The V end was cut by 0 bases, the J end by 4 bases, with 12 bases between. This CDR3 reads CASSLAVGGGYGYTF. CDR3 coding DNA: TGTGCCAGCAGCTTAGCGGTGGGGGGCGGCTATGGCTACACCTTC.

The CDR3 DNA follows: TGTGCCAGCAGCCCCATCAAGTCCTACGAGCAGTACGTC. This sequence encodes CASSPIKSYEQYV. V and J are TRBV11-2 and TRBJ2-7; D not certain. Germline CDR1 reads SGHAT; CDR2 reads FQNNGV. The V end lost 5 bases, the J end lost 1 base, and 9 bases lay between the germline ends. This CDR3 has 13 amino acids.

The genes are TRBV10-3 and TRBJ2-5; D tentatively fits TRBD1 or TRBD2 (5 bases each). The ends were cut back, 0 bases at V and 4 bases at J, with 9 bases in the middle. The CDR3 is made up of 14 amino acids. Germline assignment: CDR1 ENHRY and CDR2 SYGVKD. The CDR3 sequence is CAISESWGRETQYF. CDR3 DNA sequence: TGTGCCATCAGTGAGTCATGGGGACGAGAGACCCAGTACTTC.

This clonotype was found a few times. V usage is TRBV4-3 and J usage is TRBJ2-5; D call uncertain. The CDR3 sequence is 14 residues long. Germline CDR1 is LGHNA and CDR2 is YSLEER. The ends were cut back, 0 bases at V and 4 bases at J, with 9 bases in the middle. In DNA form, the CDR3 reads TGCGCCAGCAGCCAAGACCCGGCCGCAGAGACCCAGTACTTC. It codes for CASSQDPAAETQYF.

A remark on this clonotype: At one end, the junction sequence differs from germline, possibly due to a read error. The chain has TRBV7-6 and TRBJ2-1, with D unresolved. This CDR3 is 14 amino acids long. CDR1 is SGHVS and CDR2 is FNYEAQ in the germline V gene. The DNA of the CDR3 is TGTGCCAGCAGCTTAGCGCTGACCGACAATGAGCGGTTCTTC. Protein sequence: CASSLALTDNERFF. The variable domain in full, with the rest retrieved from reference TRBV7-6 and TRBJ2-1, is GAGVSQSPRYKVTKRGQDVALRCDPISGHVSLYWYRQALGQGPEFLTYFNYEAQQDKSGLPNDRFSAERPEGSISTLTIQRTEQRDSAMYRCASSLALTDNERFFGPGTRLTVL.

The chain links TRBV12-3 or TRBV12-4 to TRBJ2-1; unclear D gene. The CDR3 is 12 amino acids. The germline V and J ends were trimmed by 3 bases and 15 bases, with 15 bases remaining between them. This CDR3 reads CASSFLSHVGFF. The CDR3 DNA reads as TGTGCCAGCAGTTTCCTATCACATGTGGGGTTCTTC.

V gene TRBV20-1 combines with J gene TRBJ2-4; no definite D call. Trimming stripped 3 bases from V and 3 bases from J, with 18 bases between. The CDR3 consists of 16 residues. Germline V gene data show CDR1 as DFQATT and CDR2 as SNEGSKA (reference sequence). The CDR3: CSARERVYGGKNIQYF. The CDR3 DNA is TGCAGTGCTAGGGAACGAGTGTATGGCGGCAAAAACATTCAGTACTTC.

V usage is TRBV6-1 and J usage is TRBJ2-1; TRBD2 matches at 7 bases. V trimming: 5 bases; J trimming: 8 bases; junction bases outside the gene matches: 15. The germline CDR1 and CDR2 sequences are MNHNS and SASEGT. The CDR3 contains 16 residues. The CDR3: CASSPRTSFISDEQFF. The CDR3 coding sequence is TGTGCCAGCAGTCCCCGGACTAGTTTCATATCCGATGAGCAGTTCTTC.

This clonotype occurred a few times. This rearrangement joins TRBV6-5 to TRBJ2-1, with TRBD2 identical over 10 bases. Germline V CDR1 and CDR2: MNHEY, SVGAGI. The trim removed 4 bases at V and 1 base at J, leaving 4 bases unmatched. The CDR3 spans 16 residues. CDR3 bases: TGTGCCAGCAGTTCGGCAGCGGGAGGGTCCTACAATGAGCAGTTCTTC. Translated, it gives CASSSAAGGSYNEQFF.